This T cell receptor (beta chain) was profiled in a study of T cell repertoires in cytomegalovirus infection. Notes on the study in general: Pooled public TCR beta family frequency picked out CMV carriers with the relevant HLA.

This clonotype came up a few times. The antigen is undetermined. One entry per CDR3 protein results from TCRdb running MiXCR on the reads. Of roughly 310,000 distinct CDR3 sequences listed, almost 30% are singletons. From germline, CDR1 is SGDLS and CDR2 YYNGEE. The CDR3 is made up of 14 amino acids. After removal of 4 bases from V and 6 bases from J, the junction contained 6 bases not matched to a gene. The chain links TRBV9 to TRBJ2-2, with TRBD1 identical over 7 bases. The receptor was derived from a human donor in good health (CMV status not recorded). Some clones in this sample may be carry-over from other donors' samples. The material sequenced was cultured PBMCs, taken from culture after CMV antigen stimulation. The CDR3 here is CASSIQGLPGELFF. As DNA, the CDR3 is TGTGCCAGCAGCATACAGGGGTTACCCGGGGAGCTGTTTTTT. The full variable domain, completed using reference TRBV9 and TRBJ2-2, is DSGVTQTPKHLITATGQRVTLRCSPRSGDLSVYWYQQSLDQGLQFLIQYYNGEERAKGNILERFSAQQFPDLHSELNLSSLELGDSALYFCASSIQGLPGELFFGEGSRLTVL.